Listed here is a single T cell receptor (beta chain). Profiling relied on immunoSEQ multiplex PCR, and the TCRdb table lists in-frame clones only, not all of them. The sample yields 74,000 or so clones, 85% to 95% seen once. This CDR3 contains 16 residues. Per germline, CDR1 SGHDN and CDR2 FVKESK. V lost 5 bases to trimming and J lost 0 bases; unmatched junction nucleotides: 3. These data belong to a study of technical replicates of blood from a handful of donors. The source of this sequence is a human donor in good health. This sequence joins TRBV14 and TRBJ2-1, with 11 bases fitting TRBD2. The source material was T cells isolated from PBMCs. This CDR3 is CASSTLAGGSYNEQFF. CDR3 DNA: TGTGCCAGCAGCACCCTAGCGGGAGGCTCCTACAATGAGCAGTTCTTC.